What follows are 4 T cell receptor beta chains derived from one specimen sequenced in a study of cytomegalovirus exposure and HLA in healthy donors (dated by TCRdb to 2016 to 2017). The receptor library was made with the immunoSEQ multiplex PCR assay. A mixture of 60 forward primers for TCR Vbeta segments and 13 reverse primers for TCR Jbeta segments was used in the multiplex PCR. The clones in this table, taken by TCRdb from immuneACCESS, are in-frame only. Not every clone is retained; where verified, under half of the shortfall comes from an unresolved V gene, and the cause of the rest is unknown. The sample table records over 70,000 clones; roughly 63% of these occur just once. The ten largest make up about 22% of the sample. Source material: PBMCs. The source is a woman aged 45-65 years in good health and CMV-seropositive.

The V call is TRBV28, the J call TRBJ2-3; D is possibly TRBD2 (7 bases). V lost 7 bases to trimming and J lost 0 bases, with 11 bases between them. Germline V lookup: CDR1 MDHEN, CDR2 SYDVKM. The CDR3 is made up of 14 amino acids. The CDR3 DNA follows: TGTGCCAGCATGGGGGGGCTTAGCACAGATACGCAGTATTTT. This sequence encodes CASMGGLSTDTQYF.

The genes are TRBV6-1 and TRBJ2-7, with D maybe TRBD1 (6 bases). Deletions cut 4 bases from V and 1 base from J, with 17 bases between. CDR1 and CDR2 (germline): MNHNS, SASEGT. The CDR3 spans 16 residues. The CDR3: CASSVSIRTDSYEQYF. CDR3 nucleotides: TGTGCCAGCAGTGTGAGTATAAGGACAGATTCCTACGAGCAGTACTTC.

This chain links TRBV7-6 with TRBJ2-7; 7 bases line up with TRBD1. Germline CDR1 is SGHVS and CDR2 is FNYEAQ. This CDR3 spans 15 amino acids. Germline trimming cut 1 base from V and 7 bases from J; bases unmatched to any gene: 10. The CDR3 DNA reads TGTGCCAGCAGCTTAGGGGACAGTGAAGTGAGGGAGCAGTACTTC. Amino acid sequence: CASSLGDSEVREQYF.

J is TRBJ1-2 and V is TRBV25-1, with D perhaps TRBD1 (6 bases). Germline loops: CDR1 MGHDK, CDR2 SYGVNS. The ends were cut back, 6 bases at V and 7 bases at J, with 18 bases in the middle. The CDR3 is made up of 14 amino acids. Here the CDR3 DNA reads TGTGCCAGCAGCGAAACTCTACAGGGTGGTGGCTACACCTTC. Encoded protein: CASSETLQGGGYTF.